One T cell receptor (beta chain) is described in this entry. The sample belongs to a study of T cell responses to AZD1222 COVID-19 vaccine. Clones were sequenced by immunoSEQ multiplex PCR, and TCRdb holds only the in-frame ones, with some missing. In the table there are about 150,000 clones, roughly nine tenths of which are singletons. Germline CDR1 SGHRS, CDR2 YFSETQ. Trimming shortened V by 1 base and J by 5 bases, and 8 bases separated the two germline ends. This CDR3 region has 13 residues. Sequenced here: peripheral blood, sampled 28 days after the second AZD1222 dose. The sequence came from an adult who received the AZD1222 COVID-19 vaccine. This chain uses TRBV5-1 with TRBJ2-3; possible D gene TRBD1, 5 bases. The CDR3 DNA reads as TGCGCCAGCAGCTTGAGCAGGGAAGATACGCAGTATTTT. The encoded protein is CASSLSREDTQYF.